These T cell receptor beta chains were read from a single sample in a study of PD-1 and CTLA-4 blockade in melanoma. Sequencing used immunoSEQ multiplex PCR; TCRdb keeps in-frame clones, though not all of them. The table shows approximately 15,000 clones, with about two thirds occurring only once. Sequencing was performed on CD8+ T cells from peripheral blood, taken from a patient given anti-PD-1 treatment. The origin of the receptors is a human donor with melanoma. CDR3s include the opening cysteine and the closing phenylalanine or tryptophan.

TRBV28,CASSETGEVNQPQHF
TRBV11-2,CASSLTRATEAFF
TRBV7-8,CASSPRDQLTDTQYF
TRBV5-1,CASSPGIGYEQYF
TRBV6-2/TRBV6-3,CASSYGITGELFF
TRBV9,CASSVGSGDEQFF
TRBV4-1,CASSHKGAVSNTGELFF
TRBV7-9,CASSETGGWEAFF
TRBV6-5,CASRLTDLTYEQYF
TRBV5-4,CASSLTGHVGTEAFF
TRBV11-2,CASSLDPLLHSSYNEQFF
TRBV7-9,CASSQTGEGNQPQHF
TRBV9,CASNPNQGGTEAFF
TRBV6-5,CASSSPAGGRSPLHF
TRBV19,CASSPGTGRTEAFF
TRBV24-1,CATSESSNQPQHF
TRBV13,CASSLTGSNTEAFF
TRBV15,CATSRDHPIVSYNEQFF
TRBV28,CASERAGESYNEQFF
TRBV11-3,CASSSGTTNEQFF
TRBV4-1,CASGENTEAFF
TRBV6-5,CASSLGGSYNEQFF
TRBV7-9,CASSYRDLGTEAFF
TRBV3-1/TRBV3-2,CASSQVASVTEAFF
TRBV7-8,CASSLVASPDGYTF
TRBV12-5,CASGSGAGPYEQYF
TRBV12-5,CASGLSGTNQPQHF
TRBV3-1/TRBV3-2,CASSVGQGLAYEQYF
TRBV27,CASSIRTGGYSPLHF
TRBV15,CATRQGPRNTIYF
TRBV6-4,CASSGIPGHWNTEAFF
TRBV9,CASSAPGTSYGTQYF
TRBV4-1,CASSQGPALGQKNQPQHF
TRBV2,CASSRQGAPEKLFF
TRBV13,CASSHQSGVQETQYF
TRBV10-3,CAISESGGELFF
TRBV19,CASSSEGQSSYNEQFF
TRBV7-2,CASSPRQYGYTF
TRBV15,CATSSEASGGQETQYF
TRBV12-3/TRBV12-4,CASSFESVGVLF
TRBV30,CAFFWTTNEQFF
TRBV5-4,CASSRSPLAGANTGELFF
TRBV7-9,CASSDRGNGYTF
TRBV10-3,CAIRDGNTEAFF
TRBV11-2,CASSFSYEQYF
TRBV27,CASSTTGGMSEAFF
TRBV11-2,CASSRRETQYF
TRBV27,CASSLSRGGSNTEAFF
TRBV4-1,CASSQGEALSTEAFF
TRBV6-4,CASASSGSTGELFF
TRBV19,CASSMRDRGIADTGELFF
TRBV18,CASSAYPGQGMNTEAFF
TRBV11-3,CASSNTGVRNEQFF
TRBV27,CASSLSGPSYEQYF
TRBV13,CASSPLGGGTEAFF